This T cell receptor beta chain was profiled in a study of T cell responses to AZD1222 COVID-19 vaccine. Whole-study findings and limits: Seropositivity was recorded at baseline in only a handful of AZD1222 recipients. Females made up more of the donors, who were largely white British, and clonal diversity may have come out too low.

Data came from immunoSEQ multiplex PCR; TCRdb stores just in-frame clones and leaves some out. The data show around 120,000 clones, approximately 90% seen once. Regarding this clone: Its antigen is as yet unknown.

V was clipped by 5 bases and J by 7 bases, with 18 bases between them. This CDR3 has 16 residues. Germline V gene lookup returns CDR1 SEHNR and CDR2 FQNEAQ (reference sequence). The receptor was derived from an adult in good health. The chain uses TRBV7-9 and TRBJ1-6, with D perhaps TRBD1 (6 bases). Sequences were derived from peripheral blood, sampled on day 0 of AZD1222 vaccination. CDR3 sequence (DNA): TGTGCCAGCAGCCCCGCGGGGGCGCCCCACAATTCACCCCTCCACTTT. Amino acids: CASSPAGAPHNSPLHF. Full variable domain (outside the CDR3, taken from reference TRBV7-9 and TRBJ1-6): DTGVSQNPRHKITKRGQNVTFRCDPISEHNRLYWYRQTLGQGPEFLTYFQNEAQLEKSRLLSDRFSAERPKGSFSTLEIQRTEQGDSAMYLCASSPAGAPHNSPLHFGNGTRLTVT.